Shown below are 21 T cell receptor beta chains from a single sample sequenced in a study of long-term antiretroviral therapy in people with HIV. Running of the v3.0 immunoSEQ assay took place at survey level. Measured with immunoSEQ multiplex PCR; TCRdb has only the in-frame clones, and not every one. The sample lists about 34,000 clones; about 88% were seen once. Sequences were derived from unsorted PBMCs, sampled roughly 2.9 years before starting antiretroviral therapy. The receptors were sampled from a woman aged 25-40 years with HIV.

The chain carries TRBV30 and TRBJ2-2, with D perhaps matching TRBD1 or TRBD2 (5 bases each). Germline CDR1 and CDR2: GTSNPN and SVGIG (reference sequence). With 7 bases removed from V and 11 bases from J, the gap between germline ends came to 14 bases. The CDR3 consists of 11 residues. CDR3 coding DNA: TGTGCCTTCTGGGACGGCGGCGAGCTGTTTTTT. Protein: CAFWDGGELFF.

This chain links TRBV5-5 with TRBJ2-2, with no clear D. Per the germline V gene, CDR1 is SGHKS and CDR2 is YYEKEE (reference sequence). The CDR3 has 16 residues. V lost 0 bases to trimming and J lost 6 bases, with 15 bases between them. The CDR3 loop is CASSLALGLISGELFF. DNA for the CDR3: TGTGCCAGCAGCTTGGCACTTGGTTTGATTTCCGGGGAGCTGTTTTTT.

The chain uses TRBV5-6 and TRBJ1-5; D unresolved. Trimming pared 0 bases from V and 1 base from J, leaving 8 bases between. CDR1 and CDR2 (germline): SGHDT, YYEEEE. This CDR3 is 15 amino acids long. CDR3 protein: CASSLGGRSNQPQHF. The CDR3 nucleotides read TGTGCCAGCAGCTTGGGAGGTCGGAGCAATCAGCCCCAGCATTTT.

The V gene is TRBV7-8, the J gene TRBJ2-5, with 9 nucleotides matching TRBD1. Trimming cost V 3 bases and J 5 bases; bases outside gene matches: 13. This CDR3 region has 17 residues. CDR1 is SGHVS, CDR2 FQNEAQ, per germline. The CDR3 DNA follows: TGTGCCAGCAGCTTCTTTATCGGGACAGGGAGTATGGAGACCCAGTACTTC. Translating gives CASSFFIGTGSMETQYF.

This clone is a singleton in its sample. The chain is built from TRBV18 and TRBJ1-1; D ambiguous. Germline values: CDR1 KGHSH, CDR2 LQKENI. The CDR3 is 13 residues long. Trimming left V 4 bases short and J 4 bases short, with 10 bases between. This CDR3 reads CASSLMAGTEAFF. The CDR3 nucleotides read TGTGCCAGCTCACTCATGGCGGGCACTGAAGCTTTCTTT.

The chain combines TRBV6-4 with TRBJ1-1; D perhaps matches TRBD1 (5 bases). Trimming cost V 6 bases and J 1 base, with 12 bases left between them. The CDR3 covers 14 residues. From germline, CDR1 is MRHNA and CDR2 SNTAGT. DNA for the CDR3: TGTGCCAGCAGCTCCGGGACCGAGAACACTGAAGCTTTCTTT. Protein product: CASSSGTENTEAFF.

The CDR3 region is CASSHPFIYLRRTEAFF. Here the CDR3 DNA reads TGCGCCAGCAGCCACCCCTTTATCTACCTACGCCGCACTGAAGCTTTCTTT. This chain connects TRBV4-1 to TRBJ1-1; D unresolved. The CDR3 contains 17 residues. V shed 3 bases and J shed 4 bases, with 21 bases lying between them. Germline V gene sequence: CDR1 MGHRA, CDR2 YSYEKL.

This rearrangement joins TRBV7-8 to TRBJ1-1; possibly TRBD1 for D (5 bases). Looked up from germline, CDR1 is SGHVS and CDR2 is FQNEAQ. This CDR3 comprises 13 residues. Trimming took 8 bases from V and 2 from J, leaving 12 bases between them. The CDR3, as DNA: TGTGCCAGCTCATCGGGGGGAAACACTGAAGCTTTCTTT. It yields the protein CASSSGGNTEAFF. Supplemented by reference TRBV7-8 and TRBJ1-1, the full variable domain reads GAGVSQSPRYKVAKRGQDVALRCDPISGHVSLFWYQQALGQGPEFLTYFQNEAQLDKSGLPSDRFFAERPEGSVSTLKIQRTQQEDSAVYLCASSSGGNTEAFFGQGTRLTVV.

Of note for this clone: At one boundary the junction diverges from the germline segment, which might be a read error. The chain has TRBV15 and TRBJ2-2, with D perhaps matching TRBD1 (6 bases). The CDR3 extends over 18 amino acids. Per the germline V gene, CDR1 is LNHNV and CDR2 is YYDKDF (reference sequence). CDR3 coding DNA: TGTGCGACCAGGTGGGCAGGGGACATTTTGGCGAACACCGGGGAGCTGTTTTTT. Translating gives CATRWAGDILANTGELFF.

V is TRBV6-5 and J is TRBJ1-2, with 11 bases lining up with TRBD1. J lost 5 bases, V lost 4 bases, and 3 bases had no gene match. The CDR3 runs 14 residues. CDR1 is MNHEY and CDR2 is SVGAGI in the germline V gene. This CDR3 is CASSFGTGGYGYTF. CDR3 coding DNA: TGTGCCAGCAGTTTCGGGACAGGGGGGTATGGCTACACCTTC.

The chain couples TRBV9 to TRBJ2-3; TRBD2 agrees at 12 bases. CDR3 length: 15 amino acids. With V trimmed by 7 bases and J by 0 bases, 3 bases remained unmatched. Germline V gene data show CDR1 as SGDLS and CDR2 as YYNGEE. The CDR3 region has the DNA TGTGCCAGCGGAGGACTAGCGGGGAGCACAGATACGCAGTATTTT. This codes for CASGGLAGSTDTQYF.

The rearrangement joins TRBV27 to TRBJ2-1; D may be TRBD1 (5 bases). The ends were cut back, 0 bases at V and 0 bases at J, with 9 bases in the middle. The length of the CDR3 is 16 residues. Germline loops: CDR1 MNHEY, CDR2 SMNVEV (reference sequence). CDR3 sequence: CASSLSLTGSYNEQFF. The CDR3 region has the DNA TGTGCCAGCAGTTTATCGCTAACAGGCTCCTACAATGAGCAGTTCTTC.

This sequence joins TRBV2 and TRBJ2-7; the D is unclear. The germline V gene encodes CDR1 SNHLY and CDR2 FYNNEI. V lost 7 bases and J 9 bases, leaving 10 bases between the germline ends. CDR3 length: 10 amino acids. The CDR3 nucleotides are TGTGCCAGCAAAGGAAATGGGCAGTACTTC. Encoded protein: CASKGNGQYF.

The chain links TRBV6-6 to TRBJ2-2; D might be TRBD2 (5 bases). Trimming removed 4 bases from V and 6 bases from J, with 12 bases in between. The germline gives CDR1 MNHNY, CDR2 SVGAGI (reference sequence). The CDR3 consists of 14 residues. This CDR3 is CASSSFGMAGELFF. CDR3 DNA: TGTGCCAGCAGTTCATTCGGGATGGCCGGGGAGCTGTTTTTT.

CDR3 in amino acids: CSVERGGAQYF. The CDR3 nucleotides are TGCAGCGTTGAACGGGGAGGGGCCCAGTACTTC. The V and J genes are TRBV29-1 and TRBJ2-5, with TRBD2 matching over 7 bases. This CDR3 spans 11 amino acids. The junction had 3 bases not matched to a gene; V was cut back by 2 bases and J by 9 bases. From germline, CDR1 is SQVTM and CDR2 ANQGSEA.

The V call is TRBV11-2, the J call TRBJ2-2; possibly TRBD1 for D (5 bases). CDR3 size: 16 residues. Looked up from germline, CDR1 is SGHAT and CDR2 is FQNNGV. The germline V and J ends were trimmed by 2 bases and 3 bases, with 13 bases remaining between them. The chain's CDR3 is CASSLLVDTHTGELFF. The CDR3 DNA follows: TGTGCCAGCAGCTTACTGGTGGACACCCACACCGGGGAGCTGTTTTTT.

The V and J genes are TRBV5-1 and TRBJ2-1, with D possibly being TRBD2 (6 bases). The CDR3 consists of 16 residues. In germline, CDR1 is SGHRS, CDR2 YFSETQ. Between the trimmed V and J ends, which lost 2 bases and 8 bases, there was a span of 20 bases. CDR3 residues: CASSFGLGGGGYEQFF. The CDR3 DNA follows: TGCGCCAGCAGCTTTGGGTTGGGGGGTGGAGGCTATGAGCAGTTCTTC.

V gene TRBV7-8 combines with J gene TRBJ2-5, with D perhaps matching TRBD1 (5 bases). In germline, CDR1 is SGHVS, CDR2 FQNEAQ. Trimming took 6 bases from V and 1 from J, leaving 12 bases between them. The CDR3 is made up of 14 amino acids. CDR3 nucleotides: TGTGCCAGCAGTCTACAGGAAATCCAAGAGACCCAGTACTTC. It codes for CASSLQEIQETQYF.

The chain is built from TRBV10-2 and TRBJ1-6, with 7 bases identical to TRBD1. V shed 4 bases and J 7 bases; nucleotides not matched to a gene: 4. This CDR3 has 14 residues. CDR1 WSHSY and CDR2 SAAADI come from the germline V gene. CDR3 DNA sequence: TGCGCCAGCAGTGTTACAGGGGTCAATTCACCCCTCCACTTT. It translates to CASSVTGVNSPLHF.

The V and J genes are TRBV29-1 and TRBJ2-1; 13 positions match TRBD2. Trimming at V came to 4 bases and at J to 8 bases, leaving 8 bases not matched to a gene. This CDR3 is built from 15 residues. From germline, CDR1 is SQVTM and CDR2 ANQGSEA. Here the CDR3 reads CSVGAGTSGVHEQFF. CDR3 DNA sequence: TGCAGCGTTGGGGCCGGGACTAGCGGGGTACATGAGCAGTTCTTC.

The chain couples TRBV28 to TRBJ2-5, with D tentatively TRBD2 (7 bases). The V gene lost 7 bases and the J gene lost 5 bases, with 20 bases spanning the gap. The CDR3 covers 15 residues. Germline CDR1 and CDR2: MDHEN and SYDVKM. The CDR3 DNA sequence: TGTGCCAGCAACCCGGGGGCCCTGGGGGGGGAGACCCAGTACTTC. The encoded protein is CASNPGALGGETQYF.